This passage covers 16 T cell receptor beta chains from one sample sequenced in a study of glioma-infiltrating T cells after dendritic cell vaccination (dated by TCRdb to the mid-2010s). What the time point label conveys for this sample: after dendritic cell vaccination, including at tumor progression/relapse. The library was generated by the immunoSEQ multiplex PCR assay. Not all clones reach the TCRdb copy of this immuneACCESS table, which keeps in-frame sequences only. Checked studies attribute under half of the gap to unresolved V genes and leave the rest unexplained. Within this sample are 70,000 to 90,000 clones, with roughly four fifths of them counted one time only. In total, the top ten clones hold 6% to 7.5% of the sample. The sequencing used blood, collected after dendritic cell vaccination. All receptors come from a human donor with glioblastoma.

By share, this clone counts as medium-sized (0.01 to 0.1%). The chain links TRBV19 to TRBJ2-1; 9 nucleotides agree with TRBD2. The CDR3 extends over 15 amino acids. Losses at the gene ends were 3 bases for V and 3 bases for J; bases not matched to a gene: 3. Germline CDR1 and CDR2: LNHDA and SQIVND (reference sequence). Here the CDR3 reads CASSILAGDYNEQFF. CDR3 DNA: TGTGCCAGTAGTATTTTAGCGGGGGACTACAATGAGCAGTTCTTC. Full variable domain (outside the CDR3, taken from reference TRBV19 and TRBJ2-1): DGGITQSPKYLFRKEGQNVTLSCEQNLNHDAMYWYRQDPGQGLRLIYYSQIVNDFQKGDIAEGYSVSREKKESFPLTVTSAQKNPTAFYLCASSILAGDYNEQFFGPGTRLTVL.

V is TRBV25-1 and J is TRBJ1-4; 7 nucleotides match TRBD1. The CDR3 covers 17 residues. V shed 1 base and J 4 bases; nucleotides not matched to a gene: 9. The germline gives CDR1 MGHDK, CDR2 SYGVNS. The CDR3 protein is CASSELGLGDSNEKLFF. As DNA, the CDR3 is TGTGCCAGCAGTGAATTGGGGTTAGGGGACAGTAATGAAAAACTGTTTTTT.

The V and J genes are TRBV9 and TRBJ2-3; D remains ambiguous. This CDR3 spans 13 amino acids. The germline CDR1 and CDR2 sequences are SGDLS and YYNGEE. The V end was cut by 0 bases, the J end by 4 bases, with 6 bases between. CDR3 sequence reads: CASSVVSADTQYF. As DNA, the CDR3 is TGTGCCAGCAGCGTAGTTTCGGCAGATACGCAGTATTTT.

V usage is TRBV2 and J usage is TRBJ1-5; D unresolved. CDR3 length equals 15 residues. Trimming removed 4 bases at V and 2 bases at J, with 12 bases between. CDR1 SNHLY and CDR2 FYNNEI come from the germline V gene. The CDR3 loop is CASSVLGVGNQPQHF. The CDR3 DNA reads TGTGCCAGCAGTGTACTGGGAGTCGGCAATCAGCCCCAGCATTTT.

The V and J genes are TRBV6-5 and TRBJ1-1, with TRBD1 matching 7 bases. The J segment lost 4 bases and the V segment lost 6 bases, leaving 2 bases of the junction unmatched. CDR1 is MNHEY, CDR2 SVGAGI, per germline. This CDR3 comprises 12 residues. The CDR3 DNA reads TGTGCCAGCAGCCGGGACAGCACTGAAGCTTTCTTT. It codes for CASSRDSTEAFF.

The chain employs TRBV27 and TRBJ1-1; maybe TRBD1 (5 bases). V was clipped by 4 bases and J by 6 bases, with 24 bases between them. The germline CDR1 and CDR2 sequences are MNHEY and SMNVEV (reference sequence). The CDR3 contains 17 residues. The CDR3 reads CASSSQAAPNQGPEAFF. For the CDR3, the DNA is TGTGCCAGCAGTTCCCAAGCCGCTCCGAACCAGGGTCCTGAAGCTTTCTTT.

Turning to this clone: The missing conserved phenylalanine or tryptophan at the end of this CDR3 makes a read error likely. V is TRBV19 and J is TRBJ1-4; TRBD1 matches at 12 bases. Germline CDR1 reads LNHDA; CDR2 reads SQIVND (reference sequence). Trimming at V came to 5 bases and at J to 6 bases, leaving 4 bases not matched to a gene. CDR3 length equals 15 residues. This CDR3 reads CASSVGTGGDEKLFL. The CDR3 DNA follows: TGTGCCAGTAGTGTCGGGACAGGGGGCGATGAAAAACTGTTTCTT.

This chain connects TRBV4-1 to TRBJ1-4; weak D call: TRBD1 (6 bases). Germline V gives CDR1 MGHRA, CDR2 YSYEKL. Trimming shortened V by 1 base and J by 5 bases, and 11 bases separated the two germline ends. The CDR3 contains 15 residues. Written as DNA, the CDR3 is TGCGCCAGCAGCCAAGTTGGACAGAAAAATGAAAAACTGTTTTTT. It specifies CASSQVGQKNEKLFF.

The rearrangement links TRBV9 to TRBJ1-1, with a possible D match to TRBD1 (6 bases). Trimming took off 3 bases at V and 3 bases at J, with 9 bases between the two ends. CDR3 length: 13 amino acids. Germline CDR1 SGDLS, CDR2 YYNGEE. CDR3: CASSAQGYTEAFF. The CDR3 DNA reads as TGTGCCAGCAGCGCTCAGGGGTACACTGAAGCTTTCTTT.

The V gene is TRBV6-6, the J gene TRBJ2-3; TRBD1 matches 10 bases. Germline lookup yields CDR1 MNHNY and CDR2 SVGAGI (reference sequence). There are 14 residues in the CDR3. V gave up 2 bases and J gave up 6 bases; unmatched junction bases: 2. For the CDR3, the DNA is TGTGCCAGCAGTTACAGGACAGGGGGGGATACGCAGTATTTT. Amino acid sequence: CASSYRTGGDTQYF.

CDR3 sequence (DNA): TGCAGCGTGGTACTAGCGGGGAAGGGAGATACGCAGTATTTT. Translated: CSVVLAGKGDTQYF. J is TRBJ2-3 and V is TRBV29-1; 10 positions agree with TRBD2. Unmatched junction bases numbered 8, after V lost 6 bases and J lost 5 bases. Germline lookup yields CDR1 SQVTM and CDR2 ANQGSEA. The CDR3 is made up of 14 amino acids.

CDR3 in amino acids: CASSSQGASSYNEQFF. As DNA, the CDR3 is TGTGCCAGCAGTTCCCAGGGGGCGAGCTCCTACAATGAGCAGTTCTTC. V gene TRBV28 combines with J gene TRBJ2-1; 8 bases are a match to TRBD1. The CDR3 spans 16 residues. Unmatched junction bases numbered 5, after V lost 4 bases and J lost 0 bases. The V gene's germline CDR1 is MDHEN and CDR2 SYDVKM.

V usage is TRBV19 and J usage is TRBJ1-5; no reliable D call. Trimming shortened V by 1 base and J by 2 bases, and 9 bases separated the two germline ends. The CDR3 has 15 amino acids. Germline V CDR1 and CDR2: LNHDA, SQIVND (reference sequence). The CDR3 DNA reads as TGTGCCAGTAGTATAGGAGGCGGGGGCAATCAGCCCCAGCATTTT. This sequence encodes CASSIGGGGNQPQHF. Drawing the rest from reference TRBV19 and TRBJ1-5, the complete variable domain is DGGITQSPKYLFRKEGQNVTLSCEQNLNHDAMYWYRQDPGQGLRLIYYSQIVNDFQKGDIAEGYSVSREKKESFPLTVTSAQKNPTAFYLCASSIGGGGNQPQHFGDGTRLSIL.

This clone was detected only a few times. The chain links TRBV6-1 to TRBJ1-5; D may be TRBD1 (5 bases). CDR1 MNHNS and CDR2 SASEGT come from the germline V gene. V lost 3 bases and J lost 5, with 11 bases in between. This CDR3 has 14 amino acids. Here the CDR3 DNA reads TGTGCCAGCAGTGATAAGGGGAACTATCAGCCCCAGCATTTT. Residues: CASSDKGNYQPQHF.

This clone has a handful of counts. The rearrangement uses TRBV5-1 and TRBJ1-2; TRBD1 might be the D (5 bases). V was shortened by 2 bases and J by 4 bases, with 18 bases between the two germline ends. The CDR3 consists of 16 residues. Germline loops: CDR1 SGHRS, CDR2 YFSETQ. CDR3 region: CASSFWASDGGYGYTF. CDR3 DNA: TGCGCCAGCAGCTTTTGGGCTTCGGACGGGGGCTATGGCTACACCTTC.

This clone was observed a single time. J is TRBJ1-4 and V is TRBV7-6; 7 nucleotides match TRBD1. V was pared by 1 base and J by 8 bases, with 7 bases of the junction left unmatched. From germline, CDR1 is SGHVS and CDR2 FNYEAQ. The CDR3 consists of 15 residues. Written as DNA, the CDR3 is TGTGCCAGCAGCTTAGATCGCAGGGGGGAAGAAAAACTGTTTTTT. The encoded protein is CASSLDRRGEEKLFF.